Presented here are 22 T cell receptor beta chains from one specimen sequenced in a study of cytomegalovirus exposure and HLA in healthy donors (dated by TCRdb to about 2017). Receptors were amplified or captured by the immunoSEQ multiplex PCR assay. The multiplex PCR relied on a mix of 60 forward primers for TCR Vbeta segments and 13 reverse primers for TCR Jbeta segments. Here the immuneACCESS table is served through TCRdb, limited to in-frame sequences with V and J called. Missing clones are a known gap in these copies; in checked studies unresolved V genes cover under half, and the rest lacks a known reason. The sample table holds some 140,000 clones, of which 65% to 85% were seen once. Jointly, the top ten make up about 0.91% of the sample. Source material: PBMCs. The receptors originated from a man younger than 30 in good health and CMV-seronegative.

The chain combines TRBV19 with TRBJ2-1; 7 bases are a match to TRBD1. V lost 6 bases, J lost 5 bases, and 4 bases stayed unmatched. This CDR3 is built from 13 residues. Germline V gene data show CDR1 as LNHDA and CDR2 as SQIVND (reference sequence). CDR3 region: CASRHTGDNEQFF. The CDR3 nucleotides read TGTGCCAGTAGGCATACAGGGGACAATGAGCAGTTCTTC.

This clone was counted once. This sequence joins TRBV7-2 and TRBJ2-6; D unclear. This CDR3 is built from 19 residues. V lost 1 base, J lost 4 bases, and 20 bases lay in between. Germline V CDR1 and CDR2: SGHTA, FQGNSA. The CDR3 is CASSLDTVFRFSGANVLTF. The CDR3 DNA reads as TGTGCCAGCAGCTTAGATACAGTGTTTCGTTTTTCGGGGGCCAACGTCCTGACTTTC.

The chain employs TRBV9 and TRBJ2-3; D might be TRBD1 (5 bases). The CDR3 spans 13 residues. The V gene's germline CDR1 is SGDLS and CDR2 YYNGEE. The V and J ends lost 5 bases and 5 bases respectively, with 12 bases between them. Written as DNA, the CDR3 is TGTGCCAGCAGTACAGGATTCGGAGATACGCAGTATTTT. Its protein is CASSTGFGDTQYF.

This chain links TRBV30 with TRBJ1-5; no reliable D call. Germline V gene data show CDR1 as GTSNPN and CDR2 as SVGIG (reference sequence). The CDR3 is 13 residues long. Trimming stripped 0 bases from V and 7 bases from J, with 10 bases between. In nucleotides, the CDR3 is TGTGCCTGGAGTGTAGAGGGTGGGCAGCCCCAGCATTTT. Protein product: CAWSVEGGQPQHF.

The chain uses TRBV4-3 and TRBJ1-2, with D tentatively TRBD1 (5 bases). V lost 2 bases to trimming and J lost 3 bases, with 19 bases between them. This CDR3 has 17 amino acids. The germline gives CDR1 LGHNA, CDR2 YSLEER. DNA for the CDR3: TGCGCCAGCAGCCAATCTCTGACAGCAGAAAAATACTATGGCTACACCTTC. The encoded protein is CASSQSLTAEKYYGYTF.

The chain has TRBV30 and TRBJ2-2, with D possibly TRBD1 on 5 matching bases. CDR3 length equals 12 residues. Germline lookup yields CDR1 GTSNPN and CDR2 SVGIG (reference sequence). Trimming cost V 8 bases and J 10 bases, with 17 bases left between them. CDR3 nucleotides: TGTGCCGGCCGACCACAGGTTGCGGAGCTGTTTTTT. Its protein is CAGRPQVAELFF.

The table lists this clone with a count of one. The V call is TRBV5-4, the J call TRBJ2-7, with TRBD1 matching over 9 bases. CDR1 is SGHNT and CDR2 is YYREEE in the germline V gene (reference sequence). This CDR3 comprises 15 residues. V lost 0 bases, J lost 3 bases, and 4 bases stayed unmatched. As DNA, the CDR3 is TGTGCCAGCAGCTTGGGGACAGGGGACCACTACGAGCAGTACTTC. Protein sequence: CASSLGTGDHYEQYF.

In its sample, this clone was seen once. The chain links TRBV4-2 to TRBJ2-1; 9 bases fit TRBD2. J lost 15 bases, V lost 0 bases, and 12 bases had no gene match. Germline V gene lookup returns CDR1 LGHNA and CDR2 YNFKEQ. This CDR3 is built from 15 residues. The CDR3 region is CASSQDSRGGLVVFF. The CDR3 DNA follows: TGTGCCAGCAGCCAAGATTCGCGGGGGGGCCTAGTTGTGTTCTTC.

The rearrangement joins TRBV30 to TRBJ1-2; TRBD1 matches at 7 bases. Trimming at V came to 5 bases and at J to 6 bases, leaving 6 bases not matched to a gene. Germline-derived CDR1 and CDR2 are GTSNPN and SVGIG (reference sequence). The CDR3 has 12 residues. CDR3 loop: CAWRGQTDGYTF. For the CDR3, the DNA is TGTGCCTGGCGGGGACAGACGGATGGCTACACCTTC.

The chain uses TRBV6-5 and TRBJ1-1; 8 bases are shared with TRBD1. The CDR3 has 11 residues. Germline V gene data show CDR1 as MNHEY and CDR2 as SVGAGI. V shed 6 bases and J 8 bases; nucleotides not matched to a gene: 2. The CDR3 DNA follows: TGTGCCAGCAGAGGGACAGGCGAAGCTTTCTTT. It codes for CASRGTGEAFF.

The V and J genes are TRBV7-2 and TRBJ1-2; D possibly corresponds to TRBD1 (5 bases). V was clipped by 5 bases and J by 2 bases, with 12 bases between them. Germline-derived CDR1 and CDR2 are SGHTA and FQGNSA. This CDR3 comprises 14 residues. The CDR3 nucleotides read TGTGCCAGCAGCCTACCGACAGTGAACTATGGCTACACCTTC. Residues: CASSLPTVNYGYTF.

The genes are TRBV6-5 and TRBJ2-5; 10 nucleotides line up with TRBD1. CDR1 and CDR2 (germline): MNHEY, SVGAGI. The V and J ends lost 2 bases and 5 bases, in that order; junction bases with no gene match: 8. The CDR3 is 16 amino acids. The CDR3 reads CASSYVSTGGIETQYF. The DNA for the CDR3 is TGTGCCAGCAGTTACGTCTCGACAGGGGGCATCGAGACCCAGTACTTC.

Concerning this clone: The junction departs from the called germline gene at one end, perhaps through a read error. The rearrangement uses TRBV5-1 and TRBJ1-1; D might be TRBD1 (5 bases). There are 16 residues in the CDR3. Germline CDR1 SGHRS, CDR2 YFSETQ. The CDR3 bases are TGCGCCAGCACCTTGGATCCTAGGGGCTTCAATACTGAAGCTTTCTTT. Translated: CASTLDPRGFNTEAFF.

The J gene is TRBJ1-2, the V gene TRBV6-5; TRBD1 matches at 8 bases. CDR1 and CDR2 (germline): MNHEY, SVGAGI. The CDR3 is 13 amino acids. Losses at the gene ends were 5 bases for V and 4 bases for J; bases not matched to a gene: 3. The CDR3 loop reads CASSPTGAYGYTF. CDR3 coding DNA: TGTGCCAGCAGTCCGACAGGGGCCTATGGCTACACCTTC.

Concerning this clone: Relative to the germline gene, one junction end is altered; a read error may explain this. In nucleotides, the CDR3 is TGTTCCAGCAGCTTATTCGGCTCTGAGCGTGGCTACACCTTC. Translation: CSSSLFGSERGYTF. This chain joins TRBV7-9 and TRBJ1-2; D is ambiguous. CDR3 length: 14 amino acids. Germline V gives CDR1 SEHNR, CDR2 FQNEAQ (reference sequence). Full variable domain (remainder filled in from reference TRBV7-9 and TRBJ1-2): DTGVSQNPRHKITKRGQNVTFRCDPISEHNRLYWYRQTLGQGPEFLTYFQNEAQLEKSRLLSDRFSAERPKGSFSTLEIQRTEQGDSAMYLCSSSLFGSERGYTFGSGTRLTVV.

The chain's CDR3 is CASSSLGRGVNYGYTF. CDR3 DNA: TGTGCCAGCAGCTCCCTCGGACGGGGGGTTAACTATGGCTACACCTTC. V and J are TRBV5-6 and TRBJ1-2, with a weak D call TRBD1 (5 bases). This CDR3 has 16 residues. The V end lost 3 bases, the J end lost 1 base, and 16 bases lay between the germline ends. CDR1 and CDR2 (germline): SGHDT, YYEEEE. Looking up the rest from reference TRBV5-6 and TRBJ1-2 gives the full variable domain: DAGVTQSPTHLIKTRGQQVTLRCSPKSGHDTVSWYQQALGQGPQFIFQYYEEEERQRGNFPDRFSGHQFPNYSSELNVNALLLGDSALYLCASSSLGRGVNYGYTFGSGTRLTVV.

V gene TRBV19 combines with J gene TRBJ1-2; D call uncertain. The CDR3 is 12 amino acids. Germline CDR1 reads LNHDA; CDR2 reads SQIVND (reference sequence). V was trimmed by 4 bases and J by 8 bases, leaving 11 bases between them. CDR3 DNA: TGTGCCAGTAGTACCCCGGGGTGCGGCTACACCTTC. Translating gives CASSTPGCGYTF.

The chain carries TRBV7-3 and TRBJ2-1; 11 nucleotides align to TRBD1. Trimming took 4 bases from V and 4 from J; bases not matched to a gene: 9. Germline V lookup: CDR1 SGHTA, CDR2 FQGTGA. This CDR3 spans 17 amino acids. The CDR3, as DNA: TGTGCCAGCAGCTCCCAGCGGGGACAGGGGGGTTACAATGAGCAGTTCTTC. It yields the protein CASSSQRGQGGYNEQFF.

The chain has TRBV2 and TRBJ1-5, with 9 bases identical to TRBD1. V trimming: 4 bases; J trimming: 2 bases; junction bases outside the gene matches: 0. CDR3 size: 14 residues. Germline V CDR1 and CDR2: SNHLY, FYNNEI. In DNA form, the CDR3 reads TGTGCCAGCAGTGGGACAGGGGGCAATCAGCCCCAGCATTTT. This sequence encodes CASSGTGGNQPQHF.

J is TRBJ1-4 and V is TRBV9, with 7 positions matching TRBD1. Germline CDR1 SGDLS, CDR2 YYNGEE. V shed 4 bases, J shed 0 bases, and the junction held 15 bases outside the gene matches. This CDR3 has 19 residues. CDR3 in DNA: TGTGCCAGCAGCTCTCAACCCGGGGATACAGGGGCAACTAATGAAAAACTGTTTTTT. Protein sequence: CASSSQPGDTGATNEKLFF.

This chain connects TRBV5-1 to TRBJ2-1; possibly TRBD2 for D (7 bases). Germline loops: CDR1 SGHRS, CDR2 YFSETQ. Trimming shortened V by 0 bases and J by 4 bases, and 17 bases separated the two germline ends. This CDR3 spans 17 amino acids. The CDR3 spells CASSLEVRGGGYNEQFF. The CDR3 DNA follows: TGCGCCAGCAGCTTGGAAGTGAGGGGGGGTGGATACAATGAGCAGTTCTTC.

The genes are TRBV2 and TRBJ1-5; D is uncertain. The CDR3 sequence is 15 residues long. Trimming took 6 bases from V and 0 from J, leaving 12 bases between them. Germline loops: CDR1 SNHLY, CDR2 FYNNEI. The CDR3 loop is CASSPRHYSNQPQHF. The CDR3 DNA follows: TGTGCCAGCAGCCCCAGGCATTATAGCAATCAGCCCCAGCATTTT.